The 22 T cell receptor beta chains in this list originate from one sample, sequenced in a study of technical replicates of blood from a handful of donors. Generated by immunoSEQ multiplex PCR, the TCRdb table keeps only in-frame clones and is missing some. This sample yields roughly 79,000 clones, of which 75% to 85% are seen a single time; 3.5% to 4% belongs to the top ten. The sequenced sample consisted of PBMCs. Receptor source: a human donor in good health. Some clones in this sample may be carry-over from other donors' samples.

This chain uses TRBV7-2 with TRBJ1-1; possible D gene TRBD1, 5 bases. Trimming removed 2 bases at V and 4 bases at J, with 14 bases between. Germline V gene data show CDR1 as SGHTA and CDR2 as FQGNSA. CDR3 size: 15 residues. The CDR3: CASSLHGAVGTEAFF. Written as DNA, the CDR3 is TGTGCCAGCAGCTTACATGGGGCGGTAGGCACTGAAGCTTTCTTT. The whole variable domain, remainder taken from reference TRBV7-2 and TRBJ1-1, is GAGVSQSPSNKVTEKGKDVELRCDPISGHTALYWYRQSLGQGLEFLIYFQGNSAPDKSGLPSDRFSAERTGGSVSTLTIQRTQQEDSAVYLCASSLHGAVGTEAFFGQGTRLTVV.

This clone has more than one count but fewer than ten. The chain carries TRBV20-1 and TRBJ2-7; possible D gene TRBD2, 6 bases. The V and J ends lost 6 bases and 7 bases respectively, with 13 bases between them. The CDR3 consists of 11 residues. Per germline, CDR1 DFQATT and CDR2 SNEGSKA (reference sequence). As DNA, the CDR3 is TGCAGTGCCCCCCGGGAGTGGGAGCAGTACTTC. This translates into CSAPREWEQYF.

This clone was observed once. CDR3 amino acids: CAGSGRAGTDTQYF. CDR3 DNA sequence: TGTGCCGGAAGCGGGAGGGCCGGTACAGATACGCAGTATTTT. The chain employs TRBV5-5 and TRBJ2-3; TRBD2 matches at 10 bases. This CDR3 spans 14 amino acids. Per germline, CDR1 SGHKS and CDR2 YYEKEE (reference sequence). Trimming took 10 bases from V and 3 from J; bases not matched to a gene: 8. Based on the CDR3 plus reference TRBV5-5 and TRBJ2-3, the full variable domain is DAGVTQSPTHLIKTRGQQVTLRCSPISGHKSVSWYQQVLGQGPQFIFQYYEKEERGRGNFPDRFSARQFPNYSSELNVNALLLGDSALYLCAGSGRAGTDTQYFGPGTRLTVL.

The chain recombines TRBV2 with TRBJ2-7; no clear D gene. Trimming stripped 1 base from V and 4 bases from J, with 5 bases between. Germline V gene sequence: CDR1 SNHLY, CDR2 FYNNEI. CDR3 size: 12 residues. The CDR3 region is CASSEDRYEQYF. CDR3 DNA: TGTGCCAGCAGTGAAGACAGATACGAGCAGTACTTC.

The chain carries TRBV11-2 and TRBJ2-5; TRBD1 is a possible D gene (5 bases). Deletions cut 6 bases from V and 5 bases from J, with 10 bases between. This CDR3 is built from 12 residues. Germline V gene data show CDR1 as SGHAT and CDR2 as FQNNGV. CDR3 protein: CASSTGWETQYF. Here the CDR3 DNA reads TGTGCCAGCAGTACAGGTTGGGAGACCCAGTACTTC.

The CDR3 region is CASSSGGKTEAFF. In DNA, the CDR3 is TGTGCCAGCAGCTCAGGGGGGAAGACTGAAGCTTTCTTT. The V call is TRBV9, the J call TRBJ1-1, with 7 nucleotides matching TRBD1. V dropped 4 bases and J dropped 5; count of bases not matched to a gene: 5. This CDR3 is 13 amino acids long. From germline, CDR1 is SGDLS and CDR2 YYNGEE.

The chain carries TRBV7-2 and TRBJ1-6, with a weak D call TRBD1 (6 bases). The CDR3 is 16 amino acids. Germline V gene lookup returns CDR1 SGHTA and CDR2 FQGNSA. Trimming removed 5 bases at V and 11 bases at J, with 22 bases between. The CDR3 region has the DNA TGTGCCAGCAGCCTTCACGCGGGGGCAGGGGAGGCACCCCTCCACTTT. It yields the protein CASSLHAGAGEAPLHF.

This rearrangement joins TRBV5-1 to TRBJ2-3; 13 nucleotides align to TRBD2. The CDR3 spans 17 residues. The junction had 8 bases not matched to a gene; V was cut back by 1 base and J by 6 bases. The germline CDR1 and CDR2 sequences are SGHRS and YFSETQ. The CDR3 nucleotides read TGCGCCAGCAGCTTGAAGGGACTAGCGGGGCCCTCGGATACGCAGTATTTT. As protein: CASSLKGLAGPSDTQYF.

The chain has TRBV7-2 and TRBJ2-5; no firm D call. The germline V gene encodes CDR1 SGHTA and CDR2 FQGNSA. The CDR3 length is 11 residues. The ends were cut back, 7 bases at V and 5 bases at J, with 8 bases in the middle. The CDR3 nucleotides read TGTGCCAGCACCAACATGGAGACCCAGTACTTC. It yields the protein CASTNMETQYF.

This rearrangement joins TRBV30 to TRBJ2-5; 8 bases are a match to TRBD1. Germline V CDR1 and CDR2: GTSNPN, SVGIG (reference sequence). With V trimmed by 4 bases and J by 5 bases, 9 bases remained unmatched. The CDR3 spans 14 residues. This CDR3 reads CAWNRRRQGETQYF. The CDR3 nucleotides are TGTGCCTGGAACCGCAGAAGACAGGGGGAGACCCAGTACTTC.

The J gene is TRBJ1-2, the V gene TRBV15; the D gene is possibly TRBD1 (5 bases). CDR3 length: 14 residues. Germline CDR1 is LNHNV and CDR2 is YYDKDF (reference sequence). Trimming left V 0 bases short and J 5 bases short, with 10 bases between. The CDR3 loop reads CATSRDGGSYGYTF. CDR3 DNA sequence: TGTGCCACCAGCAGAGATGGGGGGTCATATGGCTACACCTTC.

This chain joins TRBV11-2 and TRBJ1-2, with 8 positions matching TRBD1. The germline gives CDR1 SGHAT, CDR2 FQNNGV. This CDR3 contains 16 residues. Trimming at V came to 4 bases and at J to 3 bases, leaving 10 bases not matched to a gene. The CDR3 protein is CASSSIGQGIDYGYTF. The CDR3 DNA is TGTGCCAGCAGCTCGATAGGACAGGGTATAGACTATGGCTACACCTTC.

The chain carries TRBV9 and TRBJ1-1; 11 bases match TRBD1. Germline CDR1 and CDR2: SGDLS and YYNGEE. The CDR3 spans 17 residues. V was pared by 4 bases and J by 9 bases, with 17 bases of the junction left unmatched. The CDR3 DNA reads as TGTGCCAGCAGCCTCGATCAGCGGAGGGACAGGGGGACGAAAGCTTTCTTT. Its translation is CASSLDQRRDRGTKAFF.

The chain is built from TRBV7-6 and TRBJ2-1, with 9 nucleotides matching TRBD1. V was clipped by 7 bases and J by 10 bases; unmatched bases: 17. The CDR3 covers 16 residues. Germline V CDR1 and CDR2: SGHVS, FNYEAQ. CDR3 DNA: TGTGCCAGCACACGGTCCGGGACAGGGTTTTTCGGGGAGCAGTTCTTC. It yields the protein CASTRSGTGFFGEQFF.

The chain couples TRBV6-1 to TRBJ1-1; D is perhaps TRBD1 (5 bases). The CDR3 spans 15 residues. Germline CDR1 and CDR2: MNHNS and SASEGT. Trimming cost V 3 bases and J 5 bases, with 16 bases left between them. Here the CDR3 DNA reads TGTGCCAGCAGTGACATCTGGGGGGGGAGAACTGAAGCTTTCTTT. Amino acid sequence: CASSDIWGGRTEAFF.

The chain is built from TRBV29-1 and TRBJ1-4, with 8 bases lining up with TRBD1. The CDR3 totals 13 residues. The germline gives CDR1 SQVTM, CDR2 ANQGSEA. After removal of 7 bases from V and 1 base from J, the junction contained 2 bases not matched to a gene. The CDR3 loop reads CSATGGTNEKLFF. The CDR3 DNA follows: TGCAGCGCTACAGGGGGAACTAATGAAAAACTGTTTTTT.

This clone is a singleton in its sample. The chain employs TRBV19 and TRBJ2-3; 8 nucleotides agree with TRBD1. The ends lost 4 bases at V and 3 bases at J; junction bases unmatched: 6. Germline-derived CDR1 and CDR2 are LNHDA and SQIVND (reference sequence). The CDR3 totals 15 residues. CDR3 in amino acids: CASSTRTGRTDTQYF. For the CDR3, the DNA is TGTGCCAGTAGTACAAGGACAGGGAGAACAGATACGCAGTATTTT.

The chain uses TRBV7-9 and TRBJ2-1; the D is unclear. Deletions cut 3 bases from V and 0 bases from J, with 6 bases between. CDR1 and CDR2 (germline): SEHNR, FQNEAQ (reference sequence). CDR3 length: 14 residues. Here the CDR3 reads CASSFESSYNEQFF. The CDR3 DNA follows: TGTGCCAGCAGCTTCGAGAGCTCCTACAATGAGCAGTTCTTC.

J is TRBJ2-1 and V is TRBV11-2; 11 positions match TRBD2. CDR1 and CDR2 (germline): SGHAT, FQNNGV. This CDR3 is built from 15 residues. The ends lost 6 bases at V and 5 bases at J; junction bases unmatched: 6. In DNA, the CDR3 is TGTGCCAGCAGGAAACTAGCGGGAGTGGACAATGAGCAGTTCTTC. Translated: CASRKLAGVDNEQFF.

This clone is a singleton in its sample. This chain connects TRBV6-1 to TRBJ2-7, with TRBD1 matching 7 bases. CDR3 length: 15 residues. The V gene's germline CDR1 is MNHNS and CDR2 SASEGT. The junction had 11 bases not matched to a gene; V was cut back by 5 bases and J by 4 bases. The CDR3 DNA sequence: TGTGCCAGCAGTACCCTAACAGGGGCTGTATACGAGCAGTACTTC. Its protein is CASSTLTGAVYEQYF.

This rearrangement joins TRBV28 to TRBJ2-7; D possibly corresponds to TRBD1 (5 bases). This CDR3 region has 16 residues. The V gene lost 4 bases and the J gene lost 1 base, with 17 bases spanning the gap. Germline V CDR1 and CDR2: MDHEN, SYDVKM. Here the CDR3 reads CASSSVISRVSYEQYF. CDR3 DNA sequence: TGTGCCAGCAGTTCCGTTATTAGCAGGGTTTCCTACGAGCAGTACTTC.

The rearrangement uses TRBV5-5 and TRBJ1-2; D ambiguous. V was pared by 4 bases and J by 4 bases, with 20 bases between. This CDR3 comprises 16 residues. The germline V gene encodes CDR1 SGHKS and CDR2 YYEKEE (reference sequence). In DNA form, the CDR3 reads TGTGCCAGCAGCGCGTCCCCTCTCCATGGGCCCTATGGCTACACCTTC. Its translation: CASSASPLHGPYGYTF.